These T cell receptor beta chains were read from a single sample in a study of blood T cell repertoires in COVID-19. Produced via immunoSEQ multiplex PCR; TCRdb's table is partial and in-frame only. In the table there are approximately 110,000 clones, 75% to 90% of which are singletons. Sequenced sample: peripheral blood. The receptor source for this set is an elderly woman with COVID-19, enrolled during active disease. The conserved cysteine and the conserved F or W are not part of the CDR3 here. Only part of the rows carry a size: once, few, many, or a class if the clone is expanded.

>10|TRBV6-5|NA|TRBJ2-7
ASRPDRGEQY
>13|TRBV7-8|NA|TRBJ2-2
ASSPSGRATGELF
>12|TRBV28|NA|TRBJ2-1
ASSLDSLSKEQF
>12|TRBV6-1|NA|TRBJ2-3
ASSDHQGTDTQY
>13|TRBV30|NA|TRBJ2-5
AWSGLAGEGKTQY
>12|TRBV4-2|few|TRBJ2-7
ASSQGQAAYEQY
>10|TRBV19|NA|TRBJ2-2
ASSTRAGELF
>12|TRBV7-2|NA|TRBJ2-7
ASSLRDRIYEQY
>15|TRBV18|NA|TRBJ2-1
ASSPLGLAGGGNEQF
>10|TRBV28|NA|TRBJ2-5
ASGTVQETQY
>13|TRBV6-4|medium-sized|TRBJ2-1
ASSDSAGSYNEQF
>13|TRBV24-1|NA|TRBJ2-7
ATSETSGRSYEQY
>11|TRBV2|few|TRBJ2-1
ASILAGDNEQF
>12|TRBV3-1/TRBV3-2|NA|TRBJ2-5
ASSDGQGRETQY
>12|TRBV7-3|NA|TRBJ1-1
ASSHRTGGGEAF
>14|TRBV28|NA|TRBJ2-1
ASSSLAGGPVNEQF
>13|TRBV27|NA|TRBJ1-2
ASIQRAGAVYGYT
>11|TRBV9|NA|TRBJ2-3
ASSPRQADTQY
>12|TRBV2|once|TRBJ1-2
ASSGTGLNYGYT
>12|TRBV5-5|NA|TRBJ1-1
ASSWRQTNTEAF
>8|TRBV6-1|NA|TRBJ2-1
ASSDRGQF
>12|TRBV18|NA|TRBJ1-1
ASSPAGLNTEAF
>14|TRBV7-6|NA|TRBJ2-7
ASSFGIRDRDNEQY
>10|TRBV29-1|NA|TRBJ2-5
RGCGGPETQY
>11|TRBV6-5|few|TRBJ1-6
ASSGQGATTLH
>11|TRBV18|NA|TRBJ1-6
ASSDRGNSPLH
>12|TRBV7-2|NA|TRBJ2-1
ASSLALAGREQF
>14|TRBV5-1|once|TRBJ1-6
ASSLEPGGFFSPLH